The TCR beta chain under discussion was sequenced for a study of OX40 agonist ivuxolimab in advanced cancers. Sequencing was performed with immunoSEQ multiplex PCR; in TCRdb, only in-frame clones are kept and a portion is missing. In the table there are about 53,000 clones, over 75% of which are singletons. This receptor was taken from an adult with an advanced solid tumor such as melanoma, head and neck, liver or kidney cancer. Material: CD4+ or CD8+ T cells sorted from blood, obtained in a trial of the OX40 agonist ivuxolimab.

For the CDR3, the DNA is TGTGCCAGCAGTTTGAGGGACAGACTCACAGATACGCAGTATTTT. It encodes CASSLRDRLTDTQYF. The V call is TRBV27, the J call TRBJ2-3, with TRBD1 identical over 7 bases. Unmatched junction bases numbered 5, after V lost 3 bases and J lost 2 bases. This CDR3 region has 15 residues. Germline V gene sequence: CDR1 MNHEY, CDR2 SMNVEV (reference sequence).